These T cell receptor beta chains were read from a single sample in a study of vaccination effects on CD4 cells after COVID-19. These TCRs' antigens remain unknown. This table comes from immunoSEQ multiplex PCR, and its TCRdb copy is limited to in-frame clones, with some not included. Of about 28,000 clones in the sample, more than 70% were seen once. This specimen consisted of CD4+ T cells from PBMCs cultured with SARS-CoV-2 spike peptides, obtained before COVID-19 vaccination. All receptors come from a human donor who received a COVID-19 vaccine. Both conserved end residues are trimmed from each CDR3. Each record gives: V gene, J gene, CDR3 protein.

V gene: TRBV7-2
J gene: TRBJ2-7
CDR3 protein: ASSLTSGSYEQY

V gene: TRBV10-3
J gene: TRBJ1-2
CDR3 protein: AIRLDGVNYGYT

V gene: TRBV11-2
J gene: TRBJ2-2
CDR3 protein: ASSLPRKNGELF

V gene: TRBV27
J gene: TRBJ2-2
CDR3 protein: ASSLKGLAKNTGELF

V gene: TRBV28
J gene: TRBJ1-2
CDR3 protein: ASSSGSLNYGYT

V gene: TRBV11-3
J gene: TRBJ2-1
CDR3 protein: ASSLVQGDNEQF

V gene: TRBV19
J gene: TRBJ1-1
CDR3 protein: ASSFGLEAF

V gene: TRBV7-3
J gene: TRBJ2-5
CDR3 protein: ASSSTVYETQY

V gene: TRBV5-4
J gene: TRBJ1-6
CDR3 protein: ASSSGAEPNSPLH

V gene: TRBV2
J gene: TRBJ1-6
CDR3 protein: ASSALQGNSPLH

V gene: TRBV7-9
J gene: TRBJ1-2
CDR3 protein: ASSSGQGKNGYT

V gene: TRBV7-7
J gene: TRBJ2-3
CDR3 protein: ASSLDRGADTQY

V gene: TRBV19
J gene: TRBJ2-7
CDR3 protein: ASSIMEGSGEQY

V gene: TRBV6-6
J gene: TRBJ1-1
CDR3 protein: ASSYATEAF

V gene: TRBV12-3/TRBV12-4
J gene: TRBJ2-7
CDR3 protein: ASSLRQGGEQY

V gene: TRBV20-1
J gene: TRBJ2-1
CDR3 protein: SASGEPSSYNEQF

V gene: TRBV2
J gene: TRBJ1-1
CDR3 protein: ASSGPDLTEAF

V gene: TRBV9
J gene: TRBJ2-3
CDR3 protein: ASSVGGGPIDTQY

V gene: TRBV27
J gene: TRBJ2-6
CDR3 protein: ASSFRVSGANVLT

V gene: TRBV7-2
J gene: TRBJ1-1
CDR3 protein: ASSFQGNTEAF

V gene: TRBV19
J gene: TRBJ1-2
CDR3 protein: ASSIGQGTHGYT

V gene: TRBV19
J gene: TRBJ1-1
CDR3 protein: ASSRRDWLVGHGRNTEAF

V gene: TRBV19
J gene: TRBJ1-1
CDR3 protein: ASIPDKNTEAF

V gene: TRBV5-4
J gene: TRBJ1-2
CDR3 protein: ASSLVLQQGYT

V gene: TRBV6-5
J gene: TRBJ2-3
CDR3 protein: ASRGRAGTSDTQY

V gene: TRBV5-4
J gene: TRBJ2-3
CDR3 protein: ASSRADTQY

V gene: TRBV5-8
J gene: TRBJ1-5
CDR3 protein: ASSHIKQLDRVGNQPQH

V gene: TRBV6-5
J gene: TRBJ2-7
CDR3 protein: ASSYSGLADTYEQY

V gene: TRBV4-1
J gene: TRBJ2-2
CDR3 protein: ASSQERSRTPRGELF

V gene: TRBV7-2
J gene: TRBJ1-2
CDR3 protein: ASSLEGRGSYGYT

V gene: TRBV19
J gene: TRBJ2-5
CDR3 protein: ASSPRHRLAKVDQY

V gene: TRBV5-1
J gene: TRBJ1-4
CDR3 protein: ASSLVGQVELF